This section outlines one T cell receptor beta chain sequence together with its context. This clone was counted once. It has no known antigen specificity. No clone much larger than this one lies a single base away; base qualities are absent. Trimming at the junction amounts to 3 bases on V and 0 bases on J, and the germline ends lie 13 bases apart. From the germline V gene, CDR1 is SGHRS and CDR2 is YFSETQ. Reading from cysteine to phenylalanine, the CDR3 counts 16 amino acids. Only CDR3 DNA remains: 48 bases, in frame from the first base. This record belongs to a study of neoadjuvant nivolumab and ipilimumab in lung cancer (dated by TCRdb to 2019 to 2021). About the investigation overall: Intravenous nivolumab was dosed at 3 mg/kg on days 1, 15 and 29, and in the combination arm ipilimumab 1 mg/kg was added on day 1 only. The primary endpoint of the trial was the rate of major pathologic response (MPR) in the intention-to-treat population of each study arm. In the trial, 40 to 45 patients with operable NSCLC were treated, of whom 23 were randomized to nivolumab monotherapy and around 20 to nivolumab plus ipilimumab. TCR repertoires were compared between pretherapy (baseline) peripheral blood and tumors resected at surgery after neoadjuvant immune checkpoint blockade. Seven patients had matched pretherapy and resected tumor pairs analyzed, with four treated with nivolumab and three with nivolumab plus ipilimumab. The research as a whole found: No significant correlation was found between TCR clonality and pathologic tumor regression, and only a single major-pathologic-response sample was available for the analysis of TCR clonality versus pathologic tumor regression. Richness in tumors resected after neoadjuvant therapy showed a positive correlation with pretherapy blood TCR richness (Spearman R ~ 0.85). From pretherapy to surgery, tumor T-cell richness and clonality went up in three of three dual-therapy tumors, versus only two of four nivolumab-treated tumors. TCR sequencing was performed in a small number of samples. TCR richness and clonality were greater in resected tumors than in tumor-adjacent uninvolved lung, and increases were seen in more dual-therapy-treated tumors.

Receptor libraries were prepared by the immunoSEQ multiplex PCR assay. The study's processing was this. Repertoires were summarized by richness and clonality, and significantly expanded and contracted clones were identified between pre- and post-therapy samples. This is the immuneACCESS table as TCRdb keeps it, with only in-frame sequences that have V and J called. A part of the clones is gone; compared with another copy, unresolved V genes explain less than half, and the rest is unexplained. V and J calls and clone size are given by that table; D and trimming were obtained from the DNA. The sample data list over a thousand clones, and around 84% of these were observed just once. The ten biggest clones cover roughly 3.6% of the sample. The time point label here, explained by the study, means: at surgical resection after neoadjuvant nivolumab +/- ipilimumab. Samples were obtained from the phase 2 randomized NEOSTAR trial, in which neoadjuvant nivolumab or nivolumab plus ipilimumab followed by surgery was tested in operable NSCLC. Uninvolved lung adjacent to the tumor was collected at resection and used as a matched non-tumor comparison for the TCR repertoires of resected tumors.

The TCR originated in an adult with non-small cell lung cancer. The chain employs TRBV5-1 and TRBJ1-3, with an unclear D gene assignment. Sequenced material: adjacent normal lung tissue, taken after neoadjuvant nivolumab, alone or with ipilimumab, at or shortly before surgery. The nucleotide sequence reads TGCGCCAGCAGCTCCTCCTTGAGTAGCTCTGGAAACACCATATATTTT. The translation is CASSSSLSSSGNTIYF.